This T cell receptor (beta chain) was sequenced during a study of T-cell reconstitution after alpha-beta-depleted transplantation in children. Unique molecular identifiers were used to barcode this TCRbeta library. TCRdb recomputed calls from the PCR reads with MiXCR, one row per CDR3 protein. The top ten hold approximately 39% of the sample, which has a few hundred thousand distinct CDR3 sequences, 25% to 30% seen once. A few counts support this clonotype. Its target is not known. Study-wide findings and caveats: Reports say that about two months after transplant, the alpha-beta T cells came out of several hundred graft clones that had expanded.

Germline assignment: CDR1 SGHRS and CDR2 YFSETQ. The length of the CDR3 is 18 residues. The ends were cut back, 1 base at V and 2 bases at J, with 22 bases in the middle. Specimen: PBMCs, collected before TCRalphabeta/CD19-depleted stem cell transplant. This TCR was recovered from a boy younger than two with Wiskott-Aldrich syndrome, due to receive a stem cell transplant. V gene TRBV5-1 combines with J gene TRBJ2-7; D is unclear. CDR3 protein: CASSLSGGGVGWAYEQYF. DNA of the CDR3: TGCGCCAGCAGCTTGAGTGGCGGTGGAGTTGGGTGGGCCTACGAGCAGTACTTC.